The rows below give T cell receptor beta chains drawn from one sample of a study of T-cell memory formation after mild COVID-19. TCRdb ran MiXCR on the 5' RACE reads and lists one entry per CDR3 protein. The data contain about 290,000 distinct CDR3 sequences, around a sixth of them seen just once; the ten biggest clones take up about a fifth. The sample comprised PBMCs or a T cell subset sorted from them (not recorded which). The source is a young man who had mild COVID-19 (a few samples of this study predate the infection). Cell type and time point are not known. Both conserved end residues are part of each CDR3. A D gene is named only where the DNA matches it firmly. Only part of the rows carry a size: once, few, many, or a class if the clone is expanded.

d_gene	v_gene	j_gene	abundance	CDR3aa	CDR3nt
TRBD1	TRBV7-9	TRBJ2-2	few	CASSPGGLGDTGELFF	TGTGCCAGCAGCCCAGGGGGCCTCGGAGACACCGGGGAGCTGTTTTTT
.	TRBV6-6	TRBJ2-6	.	CASSKTGQSGANVLTF	TGTGCCAGCAGTAAAACCGGACAGTCTGGGGCCAACGTCCTGACTTTC
TRBD1	TRBV7-9	TRBJ1-4	few	CASSRDSPAEKLFF	TGTGCCAGCAGCCGGGACAGCCCGGCTGAAAAACTGTTTTTT
.	TRBV24-1	TRBJ2-1	.	CATSDWGAQFF	TGTGCCACCAGTGATTGGGGGGCGCAGTTCTTC
TRBD2	TRBV28	TRBJ2-3	.	CASVPGGRADTQYF	TGTGCCAGCGTCCCGGGAGGAAGAGCAGATACGCAGTATTTT
.	TRBV7-3	TRBJ2-3	many	CASSSGTDTQYF	TGTGCCAGCAGCTCAGGCACAGATACGCAGTATTTT
TRBD1	TRBV7-2	TRBJ2-7	.	CASSRGQGKDEQYF	TGTGCCAGCAGCCGGGGACAGGGCAAAGATGAGCAGTACTTC
.	TRBV29-1	TRBJ2-3	.	CSVVGVSLSTDTQYF	TGCAGCGTTGTAGGGGTCAGCCTGAGCACAGATACGCAGTATTTT
TRBD2	TRBV18	TRBJ2-3	.	CASSPRLAATDTQYF	TGTGCCAGCTCACCTAGACTAGCGGCCACAGATACGCAGTATTTT
TRBD1	TRBV12-3/TRBV12-4	TRBJ1-1	.	CASRDRASTEAFF	TGTGCCAGCAGGGACAGGGCGAGTACTGAAGCTTTCTTT
.	TRBV6-2/TRBV6-3	TRBJ2-7	.	CASQAPLRAYEQYF	TGTGCCTCCCAGGCCCCATTAAGGGCCTACGAGCAGTACTTC
.	TRBV10-3	TRBJ2-2	.	CAISPGSTGELFF	TGTGCCATCAGCCCCGGCAGCACCGGGGAGCTGTTTTTT
TRBD2	TRBV15	TRBJ2-5	.	CDTSQSRGGGETQYF	TGTGACACCAGCCAGAGCCGGGGGGGAGGGGAGACCCAGTACTTC
.	TRBV20-1	TRBJ1-5	many	CSARGPSRSNQPQHF	TGCAGTGCTAGGGGGCCGTCCCGTTCCAATCAGCCCCAGCATTTT
.	TRBV27	TRBJ1-2	few	CASSFRSGPRDGYTF	TGTGCCAGCAGTTTCCGAAGCGGGCCGAGGGATGGCTACACCTTC